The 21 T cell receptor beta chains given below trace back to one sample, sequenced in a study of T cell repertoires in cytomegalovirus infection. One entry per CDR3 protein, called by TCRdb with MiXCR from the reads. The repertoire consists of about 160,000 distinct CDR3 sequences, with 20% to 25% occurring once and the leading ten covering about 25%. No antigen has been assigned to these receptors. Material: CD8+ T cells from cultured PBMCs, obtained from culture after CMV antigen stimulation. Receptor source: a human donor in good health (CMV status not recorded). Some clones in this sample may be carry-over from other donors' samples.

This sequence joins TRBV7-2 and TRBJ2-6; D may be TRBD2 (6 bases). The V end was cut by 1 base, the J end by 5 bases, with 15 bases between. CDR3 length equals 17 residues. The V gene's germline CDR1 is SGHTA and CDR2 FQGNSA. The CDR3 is CASSLGFPGGRANVLTF. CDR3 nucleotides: TGTGCCAGCAGCTTAGGCTTCCCCGGGGGTAGGGCCAACGTCCTGACTTTC.

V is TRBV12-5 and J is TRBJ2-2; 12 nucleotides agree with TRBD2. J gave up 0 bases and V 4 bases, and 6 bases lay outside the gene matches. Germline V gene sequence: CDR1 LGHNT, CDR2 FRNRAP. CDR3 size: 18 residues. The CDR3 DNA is TGTGCTAGTGGTTCCCTGACTAGCGGGGGCGCGAACACCGGGGAGCTGTTTTTT. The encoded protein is CASGSLTSGGANTGELFF.

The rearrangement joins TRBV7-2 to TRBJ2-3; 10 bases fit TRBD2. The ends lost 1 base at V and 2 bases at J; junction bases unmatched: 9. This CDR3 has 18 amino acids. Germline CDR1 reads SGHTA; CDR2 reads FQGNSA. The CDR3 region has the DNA TGTGCCAGCAGCTTAGGAGTCCTAGCGGGGGACCCCACAGATACGCAGTATTTT. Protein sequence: CASSLGVLAGDPTDTQYF.

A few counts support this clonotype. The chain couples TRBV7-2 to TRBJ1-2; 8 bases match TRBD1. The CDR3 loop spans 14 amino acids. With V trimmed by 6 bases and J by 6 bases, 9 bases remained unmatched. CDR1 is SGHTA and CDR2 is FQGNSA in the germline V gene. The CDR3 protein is CASSSLDRGDGYTF. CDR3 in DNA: TGTGCCAGCAGTTCCCTAGACAGGGGAGATGGCTACACCTTC.

The CDR3 spells CASSLWDRLSSGANVLTF. The DNA for the CDR3 is TGTGCCAGTAGTCTTTGGGACCGCTTGAGCTCTGGGGCCAACGTCCTGACTTTC. V usage is TRBV19 and J usage is TRBJ2-6, with D perhaps assigned TRBD1 or TRBD2 (5 bases each). V was shortened by 5 bases and J by 0 bases, with 17 bases between the two germline ends. This CDR3 is built from 18 residues. The germline V gene has CDR1 LNHDA and CDR2 SQIVND (reference sequence). The complete variable domain, with remaining parts taken from reference TRBV19 and TRBJ2-6, reads DGGITQSPKYLFRKEGQNVTLSCEQNLNHDAMYWYRQDPGQGLRLIYYSQIVNDFQKGDIAEGYSVSREKKESFPLTVTSAQKNPTAFYLCASSLWDRLSSGANVLTFGAGSRLTVL.

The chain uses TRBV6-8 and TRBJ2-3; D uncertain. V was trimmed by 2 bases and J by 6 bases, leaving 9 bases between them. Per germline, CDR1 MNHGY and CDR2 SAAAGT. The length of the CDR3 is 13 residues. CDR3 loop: CASSYLGPDTQYF. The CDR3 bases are TGTGCCAGCAGTTACCTTGGCCCGGATACGCAGTATTTT.

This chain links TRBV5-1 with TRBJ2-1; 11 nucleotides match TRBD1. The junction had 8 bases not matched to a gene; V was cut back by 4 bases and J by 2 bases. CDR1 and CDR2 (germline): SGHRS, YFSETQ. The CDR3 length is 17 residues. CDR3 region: CASSPDRTGGAYNEQFF. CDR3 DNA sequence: TGCGCCAGCAGCCCCGACCGGACAGGGGGCGCCTACAATGAGCAGTTCTTC.

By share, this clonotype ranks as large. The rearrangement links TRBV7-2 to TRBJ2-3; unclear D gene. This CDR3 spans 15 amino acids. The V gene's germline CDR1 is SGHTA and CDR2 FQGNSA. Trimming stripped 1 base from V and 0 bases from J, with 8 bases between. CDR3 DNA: TGTGCCAGCAGCTTAGTGACGTCTAGCACAGATACGCAGTATTTT. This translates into CASSLVTSSTDTQYF.

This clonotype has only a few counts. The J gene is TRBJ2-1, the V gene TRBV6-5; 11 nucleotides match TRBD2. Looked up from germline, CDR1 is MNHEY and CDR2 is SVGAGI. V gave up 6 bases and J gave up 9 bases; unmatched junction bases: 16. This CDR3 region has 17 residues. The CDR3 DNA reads TGTGCCAGCAGCCCAAGTACGACTAGCGGGGTAGAAAGTGAGCAGTTCTTC. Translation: CASSPSTTSGVESEQFF.

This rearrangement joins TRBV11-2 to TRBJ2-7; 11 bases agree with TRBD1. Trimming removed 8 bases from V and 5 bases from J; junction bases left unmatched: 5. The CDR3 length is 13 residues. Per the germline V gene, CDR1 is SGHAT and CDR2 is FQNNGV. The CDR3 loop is CASWTGGKDEQYF. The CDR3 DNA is TGTGCCAGCTGGACAGGGGGCAAGGACGAGCAGTACTTC.

CDR3 amino acids: CASSPQRIRDNSPLHF. The CDR3 DNA reads TGTGCCAGCAGCCCTCAGAGAATCAGAGATAATTCACCCCTCCACTTT. The chain couples TRBV16 to TRBJ1-6; no definite D call. V was shortened by 4 bases and J by 5 bases, with 15 bases between the two germline ends. Germline-derived CDR1 and CDR2 are KGHSY and FQNENV. The length of the CDR3 is 16 residues.

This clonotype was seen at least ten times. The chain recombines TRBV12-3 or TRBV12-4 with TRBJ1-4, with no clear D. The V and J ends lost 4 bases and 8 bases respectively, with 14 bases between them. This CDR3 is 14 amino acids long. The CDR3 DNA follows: TGTGCCAGCAGTTATGTGGGAGAGTTGGAAAAACTGTTTTTT. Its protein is CASSYVGELEKLFF.

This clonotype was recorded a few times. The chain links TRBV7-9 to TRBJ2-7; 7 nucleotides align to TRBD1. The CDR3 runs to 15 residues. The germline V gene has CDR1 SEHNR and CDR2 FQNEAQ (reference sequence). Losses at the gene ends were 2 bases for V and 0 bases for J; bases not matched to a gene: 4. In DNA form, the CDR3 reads TGTGCCAGCAGCTTATGGGACAGTGTCTCCTACGAGCAGTACTTC. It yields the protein CASSLWDSVSYEQYF.

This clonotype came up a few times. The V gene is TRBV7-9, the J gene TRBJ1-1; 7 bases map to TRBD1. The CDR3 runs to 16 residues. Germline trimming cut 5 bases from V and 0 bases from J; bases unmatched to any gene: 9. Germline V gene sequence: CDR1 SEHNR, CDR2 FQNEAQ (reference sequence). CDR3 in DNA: TGTGCCAGCAGCCCCCCCTCGACAGGGATGAACACTGAAGCTTTCTTT. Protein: CASSPPSTGMNTEAFF.

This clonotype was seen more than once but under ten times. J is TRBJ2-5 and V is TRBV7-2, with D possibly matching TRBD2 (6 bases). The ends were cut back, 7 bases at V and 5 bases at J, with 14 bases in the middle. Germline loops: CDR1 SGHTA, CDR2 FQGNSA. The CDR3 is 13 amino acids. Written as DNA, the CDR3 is TGTGCCAGCACCTCCACTAGCCTGGAGACCCAGTACTTC. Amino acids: CASTSTSLETQYF.

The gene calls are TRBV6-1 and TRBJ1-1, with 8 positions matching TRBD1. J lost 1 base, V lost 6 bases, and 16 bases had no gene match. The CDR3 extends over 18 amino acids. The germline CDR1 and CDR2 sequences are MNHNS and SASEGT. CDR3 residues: CASSFLGQGGYGNTEAFF. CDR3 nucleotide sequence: TGTGCCAGCAGCTTTTTAGGACAGGGTGGTTATGGGAACACTGAAGCTTTCTTT.

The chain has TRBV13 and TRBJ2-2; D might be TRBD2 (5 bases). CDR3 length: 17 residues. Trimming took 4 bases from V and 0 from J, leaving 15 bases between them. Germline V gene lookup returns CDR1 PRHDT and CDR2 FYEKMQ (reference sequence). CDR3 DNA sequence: TGTGCCAGCAGCTCCCCCCTTGGTAGCGCGAACACCGGGGAGCTGTTTTTT. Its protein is CASSSPLGSANTGELFF. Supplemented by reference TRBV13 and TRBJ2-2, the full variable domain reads AAGVIQSPRHLIKEKRETATLKCYPIPRHDTVYWYQQGPGQDPQFLISFYEKMQSDKGSIPDRFSAQQFSDYHSELNMSSLELGDSALYFCASSSPLGSANTGELFFGEGSRLTVL.

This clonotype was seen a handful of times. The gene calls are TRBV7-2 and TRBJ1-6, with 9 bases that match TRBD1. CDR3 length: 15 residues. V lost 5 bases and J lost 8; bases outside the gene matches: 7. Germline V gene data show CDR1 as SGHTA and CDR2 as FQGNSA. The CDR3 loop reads CASSRGGDRDSPLHF. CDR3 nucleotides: TGTGCCAGCAGCCGCGGAGGGGACAGGGATTCACCCCTCCACTTT.

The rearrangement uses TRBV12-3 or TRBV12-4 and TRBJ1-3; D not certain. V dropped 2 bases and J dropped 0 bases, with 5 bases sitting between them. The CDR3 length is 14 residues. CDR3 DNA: TGTGCCAGCAGTTTATGGGACTCTGGAAACACCATATATTTT. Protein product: CASSLWDSGNTIYF.

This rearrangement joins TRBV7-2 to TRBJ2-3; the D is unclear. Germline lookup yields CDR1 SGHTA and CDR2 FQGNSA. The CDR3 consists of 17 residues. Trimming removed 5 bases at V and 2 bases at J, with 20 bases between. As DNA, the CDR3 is TGTGCCAGCAGCCCCGCCAGCGTAGATCCCCTCACAGATACGCAGTATTTT. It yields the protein CASSPASVDPLTDTQYF.

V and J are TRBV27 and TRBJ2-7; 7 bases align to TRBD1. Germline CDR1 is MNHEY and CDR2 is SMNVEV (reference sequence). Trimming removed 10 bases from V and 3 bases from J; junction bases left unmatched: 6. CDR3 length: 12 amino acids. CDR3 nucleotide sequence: TGTGCCACCTCGGGACAGAACTACGAGCAGTACTTC. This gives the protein CATSGQNYEQYF.